This T cell receptor (beta chain) comes out of a study of blood T cell repertoires in COVID-19. CDR1 and CDR2 (germline): MGHRA, YSYEKL. V lost 0 bases to trimming and J lost 6 bases; unmatched junction nucleotides: 14. The CDR3 has 19 residues. This table comes from immunoSEQ multiplex PCR, and its TCRdb copy is limited to in-frame clones, with some not included. Of approximately 190,000 clones in the sample, 83% were seen once. The sequence derives from a woman aged 40-49 years with acute or convalescent COVID-19. The source material was peripheral blood. The chain employs TRBV4-1 and TRBJ1-2, with TRBD1 matching 12 bases. The CDR3 DNA is TGCGCCAGCAGCCAAGATGGCCTCGGATGGGGACAGGGGGCTCATGGCTACACCTTC. Its protein product is CASSQDGLGWGQGAHGYTF.